These 29 T cell receptor beta chains were sequenced from one sample in a study of T-cell reconstitution after alpha-beta-depleted transplantation in children. The authors prepared the TCRbeta library with unique molecular identifiers. TCRdb independently ran MiXCR on the PCR reads; one entry per CDR3 protein. The sample lists around 230,000 distinct CDR3 sequences, roughly a sixth occurring once. Sequenced here: PBMCs, mostly from graft donor cells, sampled 360 days after TCRalphabeta/CD19-depleted stem cell transplant. These receptors were obtained from a male patient aged 2 to 9 who had a stem cell transplant for acute lymphoblastic leukemia, so the T cells may come from the graft donor.

This chain connects TRBV11-1 to TRBJ1-3; no firm D call. The CDR3 sequence is 12 residues long. With 10 bases removed from V and 0 bases from J, the gap between germline ends came to 7 bases. CDR1 is SGHAT and CDR2 is FQDESV in the germline V gene (reference sequence). The CDR3 region is CAMPDSGNTIYF. The CDR3 DNA reads as TGTGCCATGCCAGACTCTGGAAACACCATATATTTT. Combining the CDR3 with reference TRBV11-1 and TRBJ1-3 gives the whole variable domain EAEVAQSPRYKITEKSQAVAFWCDPISGHATLYWYRQILGQGPELLVQFQDESVVDDSQLPKDRFSAERLKGVDSTLKIQPAELGDSAMYLCAMPDSGNTIYFGEGSWLTVV.

The V gene is TRBV19, the J gene TRBJ2-4; no definite D call. Looked up from germline, CDR1 is LNHDA and CDR2 is SQIVND (reference sequence). The ends were cut back, 11 bases at V and 2 bases at J, with 16 bases in the middle. The CDR3 is made up of 14 amino acids. CDR3: CASRLDGTKNIQYF. For the CDR3, the DNA is TGTGCCTCACGGCTAGATGGTACCAAAAACATTCAGTACTTC.

This chain joins TRBV12-3 or TRBV12-4 and TRBJ2-1; 8 bases match TRBD1. V shed 5 bases and J 5 bases; nucleotides not matched to a gene: 8. The CDR3 has 15 residues. CDR3 protein: CASSNRDRPDNEQFF. In nucleotides, the CDR3 is TGTGCCAGCAGTAACCGGGACAGGCCCGACAATGAGCAGTTCTTC.

This clonotype was recorded once. The chain links TRBV5-6 to TRBJ2-5; 10 positions match TRBD2. The J segment lost 2 bases and the V segment lost 1 base, leaving 2 bases of the junction unmatched. This CDR3 spans 15 amino acids. Germline CDR1 SGHDT, CDR2 YYEEEE. CDR3 sequence reads: CASSLTSGIQETQYF. CDR3 in DNA: TGTGCCAGCAGCTTGACTAGCGGGATTCAAGAGACCCAGTACTTC. The whole variable domain, filled in from reference TRBV5-6 and TRBJ2-5, reads DAGVTQSPTHLIKTRGQQVTLRCSPKSGHDTVSWYQQALGQGPQFIFQYYEEEERQRGNFPDRFSGHQFPNYSSELNVNALLLGDSALYLCASSLTSGIQETQYFGPGTRLLVL.

The chain recombines TRBV7-9 with TRBJ2-1; 7 bases map to TRBD1. V was pared by 5 bases and J by 7 bases, with 14 bases of the junction left unmatched. This CDR3 comprises 16 residues. Germline CDR1 reads SEHNR; CDR2 reads FQNEAQ (reference sequence). CDR3 DNA: TGTGCCAGCAGCACCAGCGACAGGGAATTCAATAATGAGCAGTTCTTC. Protein product: CASSTSDREFNNEQFF.

This chain uses TRBV5-1 with TRBJ2-1; TRBD1 agrees at 7 bases. V shed 1 base and J 5 bases; nucleotides not matched to a gene: 9. Germline lookup yields CDR1 SGHRS and CDR2 YFSETQ. The CDR3 consists of 16 residues. The CDR3: CASSLSSRDRDNEQFF. CDR3 sequence (DNA): TGCGCCAGCAGCTTGAGTTCCCGGGACAGAGACAATGAGCAGTTCTTC.

This CDR3 reads CASSPGQETYEQYF. The CDR3 DNA is TGTGCCAGCAGCCCCGGACAGGAAACCTACGAGCAGTACTTC. This chain uses TRBV5-5 with TRBJ2-7; 7 positions agree with TRBD1. This CDR3 spans 14 amino acids. The germline CDR1 and CDR2 sequences are SGHKS and YYEKEE (reference sequence). The J segment lost 2 bases and the V segment lost 4 bases, leaving 6 bases of the junction unmatched.

J is TRBJ2-5 and V is TRBV12-3 or TRBV12-4, with 7 bases aligning to TRBD2. The CDR3 spans 18 residues. Trimming removed 4 bases from V and 2 bases from J; junction bases left unmatched: 16. CDR3 residues: CASSSLLSWERDQETQYF. In DNA, the CDR3 is TGTGCCAGCAGTTCCCTCCTGTCATGGGAGCGGGATCAAGAGACCCAGTACTTC.

The chain uses TRBV5-1 and TRBJ2-5; D is undetermined. Germline V gene lookup returns CDR1 SGHRS and CDR2 YFSETQ. Trimming took off 5 bases at V and 0 bases at J, with 8 bases between the two ends. The CDR3 consists of 13 residues. The CDR3 here is CASSEQDQETQYF. Written as DNA, the CDR3 is TGCGCCAGCAGTGAGCAGGACCAAGAGACCCAGTACTTC.

This clonotype showed up just a few times. The chain combines TRBV9 with TRBJ2-7; D uncertain. Looked up from germline, CDR1 is SGDLS and CDR2 is YYNGEE. This CDR3 region has 15 residues. Trimming stripped 0 bases from V and 1 base from J, with 11 bases between. This chain's CDR3 is CASSVGRTASYEQYF. The CDR3 region has the DNA TGTGCCAGCAGCGTAGGAAGGACCGCGTCCTACGAGCAGTACTTC.

The chain combines TRBV7-9 with TRBJ2-3; D is unclear. There are 14 residues in the CDR3. Germline V lookup: CDR1 SEHNR, CDR2 FQNEAQ (reference sequence). Trimming took off 0 bases at V and 2 bases at J, with 6 bases between the two ends. CDR3: CASSLAGNTDTQYF. The CDR3, as DNA: TGTGCCAGCAGCTTAGCTGGGAACACAGATACGCAGTATTTT. Complete variable domain (other parts from reference TRBV7-9 and TRBJ2-3): DTGVSQNPRHKITKRGQNVTFRCDPISEHNRLYWYRQTLGQGPEFLTYFQNEAQLEKSRLLSDRFSAERPKGSFSTLEIQRTEQGDSAMYLCASSLAGNTDTQYFGPGTRLTVL.

This clonotype was picked up a small number of times. The gene calls are TRBV12-3 or TRBV12-4 and TRBJ1-5; unclear D gene. The CDR3 is 13 residues long. Trimming removed 3 bases at V and 4 bases at J, with 7 bases between. Written as DNA, the CDR3 is TGTGCCAGCAGTTTTTCGGTAAATCAGCCCCAGCATTTT. Its protein product is CASSFSVNQPQHF.

This chain joins TRBV29-1 and TRBJ2-1, with 7 bases fitting TRBD1. V lost 6 bases and J lost 4; bases outside the gene matches: 6. Germline assignment: CDR1 SQVTM and CDR2 ANQGSEA. The CDR3 is made up of 13 amino acids. The CDR3 nucleotides are TGCAGCGTCGACAGGGTACAATACAATGAGCAGTTCTTC. Translating gives CSVDRVQYNEQFF.

This clonotype has a handful of counts. The CDR3 here is CASSLWRDRRNSDTQYF. In DNA, the CDR3 is TGTGCCAGCAGCTTATGGAGGGACAGGAGAAACTCGGATACGCAGTATTTT. The chain joins TRBV7-8 to TRBJ2-3; TRBD1 matches 8 bases. Germline assignment: CDR1 SGHVS and CDR2 FQNEAQ. J lost 6 bases, V lost 2 bases, and 13 bases had no gene match. The CDR3 consists of 17 residues. Complete variable domain (other parts from reference TRBV7-8 and TRBJ2-3): GAGVSQSPRYKVAKRGQDVALRCDPISGHVSLFWYQQALGQGPEFLTYFQNEAQLDKSGLPSDRFFAERPEGSVSTLKIQRTQQEDSAVYLCASSLWRDRRNSDTQYFGPGTRLTVL.

This clonotype was counted only a few times. The V and J genes are TRBV29-1 and TRBJ1-3, with D hard to call. CDR3 size: 15 residues. Per the germline V gene, CDR1 is SQVTM and CDR2 is ANQGSEA. The V end was cut by 2 bases, the J end by 0 bases, with 11 bases between. The CDR3 loop reads CSVEPPGVSGNTIYF. DNA of the CDR3: TGCAGCGTTGAACCCCCGGGAGTCTCTGGAAACACCATATATTTT.

This clonotype was observed a handful of times. The chain recombines TRBV5-1 with TRBJ2-1; D tentatively reads TRBD1 or TRBD2 (5 bases each). Germline V CDR1 and CDR2: SGHRS, YFSETQ. This CDR3 contains 12 residues. With 5 bases removed from V and 8 bases from J, the gap between germline ends came to 11 bases. The CDR3 sequence: CASRGVEDEQFF. In DNA form, the CDR3 reads TGCGCCAGCAGAGGGGTGGAGGATGAGCAGTTCTTC.

This rearrangement joins TRBV6-2 or TRBV6-3 to TRBJ2-2; D might be TRBD2 (5 bases). V lost 4 bases, J lost 0 bases, and 12 bases lay in between. Germline V lookup: CDR1 MNHEY, CDR2 SVGEGT. The CDR3 covers 16 residues. CDR3 DNA sequence: TGTGCCAGCAGTTGGGAAGCGGCCACGAACACCGGGGAGCTGTTTTTT. Translated, it gives CASSWEAATNTGELFF.

The rearrangement joins TRBV12-3 or TRBV12-4 to TRBJ2-3; D unresolved. CDR3 length: 12 amino acids. The germline V and J ends were trimmed by 6 bases and 3 bases, with 7 bases remaining between them. CDR3 sequence: CASRPITDTQYF. DNA of the CDR3: TGTGCCAGCAGACCTATAACAGATACGCAGTATTTT.

This chain links TRBV7-2 with TRBJ2-1, with 7 bases matching TRBD1. J gave up 4 bases and V 5 bases, and 8 bases lay outside the gene matches. The length of the CDR3 is 15 residues. Germline CDR1 SGHTA, CDR2 FQGNSA. The CDR3 sequence is CASSARGIIYNEQFF. CDR3 DNA sequence: TGTGCCAGCAGCGCCAGGGGGATCATATACAATGAGCAGTTCTTC. Full variable domain (outside the CDR3, taken from reference TRBV7-2 and TRBJ2-1): GAGVSQSPSNKVTEKGKDVELRCDPISGHTALYWYRQSLGQGLEFLIYFQGNSAPDKSGLPSDRFSAERTGGSVSTLTIQRTQQEDSAVYLCASSARGIIYNEQFFGPGTRLTVL.

The chain employs TRBV5-5 and TRBJ2-3, with TRBD1 matching over 7 bases. The V gene end was trimmed by 0 bases and the J gene end by 5 bases; junction bases not matched to a gene: 6. The CDR3 is 15 amino acids. CDR1 is SGHKS, CDR2 YYEKEE, per germline (reference sequence). The CDR3 reads CASSLEGAHGDTQYF. The CDR3 bases are TGTGCCAGCAGCTTGGAGGGGGCGCATGGAGATACGCAGTATTTT.

This clonotype has more than one count but fewer than ten. The chain couples TRBV29-1 to TRBJ2-7, with D possibly TRBD2 on 6 matching bases. Germline V gives CDR1 SQVTM, CDR2 ANQGSEA. The CDR3 sequence is 15 residues long. The V end lost 1 base, the J end lost 1 base, and 14 bases lay between the germline ends. CDR3: CSVEVPAGLSYEQYF. The CDR3 region has the DNA TGCAGCGTTGAAGTTCCCGCAGGACTATCCTACGAGCAGTACTTC.

The chain joins TRBV29-1 to TRBJ2-4, with D perhaps matching TRBD1 or TRBD2 (5 bases each). Deletions cut 4 bases from V and 12 bases from J, with 16 bases between. Germline CDR1 SQVTM, CDR2 ANQGSEA. CDR3 length: 12 residues. CDR3 nucleotide sequence: TGCAGCGTTGGAAGCTCGACCGGGGCTCAGTACTTC. It specifies CSVGSSTGAQYF.

This clonotype was counted at least ten times. V usage is TRBV7-9 and J usage is TRBJ1-1, with D unresolved. Germline assignment: CDR1 SEHNR and CDR2 FQNEAQ (reference sequence). Trimming took 3 bases from V and 6 from J, leaving 26 bases between them. This CDR3 region has 18 residues. CDR3 nucleotide sequence: TGTGCCAGCAGCTTCACGAGCCCCCAGGCTCTTAAGAGCGCTGAAGCTTTCTTT. Its protein is CASSFTSPQALKSAEAFF.

This clonotype has a handful of counts. As DNA, the CDR3 is TGTGCCAGCAGCGCGACAGGACCCAATCAGCCCCAGCATTTT. Translated: CASSATGPNQPQHF. The genes are TRBV7-2 and TRBJ1-5; tentative D call: TRBD1 (6 bases). This CDR3 is built from 14 residues. CDR1 SGHTA and CDR2 FQGNSA come from the germline V gene. Trimming removed 5 bases at V and 3 bases at J, with 11 bases between.

The rearrangement links TRBV4-2 to TRBJ2-4; 9 nucleotides line up with TRBD2. The CDR3 covers 15 residues. CDR1 is LGHNA and CDR2 is YNFKEQ in the germline V gene. Losses at the gene ends were 1 base for V and 7 bases for J; bases not matched to a gene: 5. CDR3 residues: CASSQAGGGANIQYF. In DNA form, the CDR3 reads TGTGCCAGCAGCCAAGCGGGCGGGGGGGCCAACATTCAGTACTTC.

This clonotype was seen a few times. The chain links TRBV10-2 to TRBJ2-3, with D hard to call. The CDR3 is made up of 13 amino acids. Between the trimmed V and J ends, which lost 2 bases and 5 bases, there was a span of 8 bases. CDR1 WSHSY and CDR2 SAAADI come from the germline V gene. In DNA form, the CDR3 reads TGCGCCAGCAGTGAGGTCCGAGAAGATACGCAGTATTTT. This sequence encodes CASSEVREDTQYF.

This clonotype was counted between two and nine times. The chain uses TRBV12-3 or TRBV12-4 and TRBJ2-3; possibly TRBD2 for D (5 bases). The CDR3 sequence is 15 residues long. V dropped 2 bases and J dropped 4 bases, with 13 bases sitting between them. CDR3 coding DNA: TGTGCCAGCAGTTTATCCAGGACTGGAGCAGATACGCAGTATTTT. Amino acids: CASSLSRTGADTQYF.

A few counts support this clonotype. The rearrangement joins TRBV7-9 to TRBJ1-1; tentative D call: TRBD1 (5 bases). The germline V and J ends were trimmed by 10 bases and 2 bases, with 17 bases remaining between them. Germline V gene sequence: CDR1 SEHNR, CDR2 FQNEAQ (reference sequence). The CDR3 spans 14 residues. The CDR3 here is CATAPRAFNTEAFF. In DNA, the CDR3 is TGTGCCACGGCCCCCAGGGCGTTCAACACTGAAGCTTTCTTT.

The V call is TRBV6-5, the J call TRBJ1-1; no clear D. The CDR3 is 16 residues long. The V gene lost 0 bases and the J gene lost 5 bases, with 16 bases spanning the gap. Germline-derived CDR1 and CDR2 are MNHEY and SVGAGI. CDR3 DNA: TGTGCCAGCAGTTACTCTTCATCGTGGCGGAGGACTGAAGCTTTCTTT. Protein sequence: CASSYSSSWRRTEAFF.